Presented here are 2 T cell receptor beta chains from one specimen sequenced in a study of blood T cell repertoires in COVID-19 (TCRdb year 2020). The library was obtained by the immunoSEQ multiplex PCR assay. What TCRdb holds here is the immuneACCESS table cut down to in-frame rearrangements. Part of the clones is not present; checked against another copy, under half of the missing clones reflect an unresolved V gene, and the others are unexplained. The sample data list 380,000 or so clones, and nearly 90% of these were observed just once. The ten largest clones add up to around 2.1% of the sample. The specimen sequenced was PBMCs or T cells enriched from blood (not recorded which). The receptor set was obtained from a woman aged 35 to 49 with acute COVID-19.

The chain recombines TRBV5-4 with TRBJ1-1; D is possibly TRBD1 (5 bases). V lost 4 bases and J 0 bases, leaving 10 bases between the germline ends. CDR1 and CDR2 (germline): SGHNT, YYREEE (reference sequence). The CDR3 extends over 14 amino acids. The CDR3 sequence is CASSVGQLNTEAFF. The CDR3 bases are TGTGCCAGCAGCGTCGGACAACTGAACACTGAAGCTTTCTTT.

The rearrangement uses TRBV18 and TRBJ1-1; D call uncertain. This CDR3 has 13 residues. Trimming shortened V by 1 base and J by 6 bases, and 9 bases separated the two germline ends. Germline CDR1 and CDR2: KGHSH and LQKENI. This chain's CDR3 is CASSPLRSAEAFF. CDR3 nucleotide sequence: TGTGCCAGCTCACCACTGCGGTCGGCTGAAGCTTTCTTT.